Below, 27 T cell receptor beta chains from the same sample are listed, as sequenced in a study of T cell responses to AZD1222 COVID-19 vaccine. Sequencing was performed with immunoSEQ multiplex PCR; in TCRdb, only in-frame clones are kept and a portion is missing. The sample has 40,000 to 55,000 clones; roughly 80% are singletons. This specimen consisted of peripheral blood, obtained on day 0 of AZD1222 vaccination. The receptors stem from an adult in good health.

This clone was found once. The gene calls are TRBV24-1 and TRBJ2-3; tentatively, D is TRBD1 (5 bases). The CDR3 is made up of 15 amino acids. Between the trimmed V and J ends, which lost 7 bases and 1 base, there was a span of 14 bases. The germline gives CDR1 KGHDR, CDR2 SFDVKD. CDR3 nucleotides: TGTGCCACCAGACCGGCCCCAGGGCGCACAGATACGCAGTATTTT. Translated: CATRPAPGRTDTQYF.

This chain connects TRBV5-5 to TRBJ1-1, with D perhaps matching TRBD1 (5 bases). With 5 bases removed from V and 0 bases from J, the gap between germline ends came to 11 bases. CDR3 length: 14 residues. Germline values: CDR1 SGHKS, CDR2 YYEKEE (reference sequence). CDR3 DNA sequence: TGTGCCAGCAGTGCCAGGGTGGTGAACACTGAAGCTTTCTTT. Protein sequence: CASSARVVNTEAFF.

This rearrangement joins TRBV6-2 or TRBV6-3 to TRBJ2-3, with 7 bases that match TRBD1. Germline V gives CDR1 MNHEY, CDR2 SVGEGT. Germline trimming cut 6 bases from V and 5 bases from J; bases unmatched to any gene: 8. This CDR3 contains 14 residues. CDR3 amino acids: CASSPTGAGDTQYF. The CDR3 DNA reads TGTGCCAGCAGCCCTACAGGGGCGGGAGATACGCAGTATTTT.

This chain joins TRBV7-3 and TRBJ2-7; 9 bases align to TRBD1. With 2 bases clipped from V and 4 bases from J, the junction kept 3 bases outside the gene matches. CDR3 length: 14 amino acids. Germline V gene sequence: CDR1 SGHTA, CDR2 FQGTGA. CDR3: CASSLAGTGYEQYF. For the CDR3, the DNA is TGTGCCAGCAGCTTAGCCGGGACAGGGTACGAGCAGTACTTC.

The V call is TRBV5-1, the J call TRBJ2-5, with D perhaps matching TRBD1 (5 bases). CDR3 length: 14 amino acids. Germline loops: CDR1 SGHRS, CDR2 YFSETQ. Trimming shortened V by 2 bases and J by 1 base, and 9 bases separated the two germline ends. The DNA for the CDR3 is TGCGCCAGCAGCTTCTCAGGGTTCCAAGAGACCCAGTACTTC. Protein: CASSFSGFQETQYF.

V is TRBV5-6 and J is TRBJ2-5, with no clear D. V was shortened by 1 base and J by 9 bases, with 19 bases between the two germline ends. Germline CDR1 reads SGHDT; CDR2 reads YYEEEE. This CDR3 region has 15 residues. The CDR3 nucleotides read TGTGCCAGCAGCTTGTTGCAGGCCCATCAGCATGCCCAGTACTTC. Translating gives CASSLLQAHQHAQYF.

This clone was counted a single time. The chain employs TRBV6-4 and TRBJ2-1, with D tentatively TRBD2 (6 bases). V was trimmed by 6 bases and J by 0 bases, leaving 18 bases between them. Germline V gives CDR1 MRHNA, CDR2 SNTAGT. The CDR3 extends over 17 amino acids. In DNA form, the CDR3 reads TGTGCCAGCAGCCCCTGGCCCCAGGGAGGCTCCTACAATGAGCAGTTCTTC. Amino acid sequence: CASSPWPQGGSYNEQFF.

The rearrangement joins TRBV30 to TRBJ1-5, with D uncertain. Looked up from germline, CDR1 is GTSNPN and CDR2 is SVGIG (reference sequence). This CDR3 has 13 residues. V was shortened by 0 bases and J by 2 bases, with 5 bases between the two germline ends. The CDR3 is CAWSVGGNQPQHF. CDR3 DNA: TGTGCCTGGAGTGTAGGAGGCAATCAGCCCCAGCATTTT. Looking up the rest from reference TRBV30 and TRBJ1-5 gives the full variable domain: SQTIHQWPATLVQPVGSPLSLECTVEGTSNPNLYWYRQAAGRGLQLLFYSVGIGQISSEVPQNLSASRPQDRQFILSSKKLLLSDSGFYLCAWSVGGNQPQHFGDGTRLSIL.

CDR3 coding DNA: TGTGCCAGCAGCCCACAGGGGGATGGAAACACCATATATTTT. Residues: CASSPQGDGNTIYF. The genes are TRBV4-2 and TRBJ1-3; 8 bases are shared with TRBD1. The CDR3 spans 14 residues. Germline CDR1 and CDR2: LGHNA and YNFKEQ. V shed 4 bases, J shed 3 bases, and the junction held 2 bases outside the gene matches.

This rearrangement joins TRBV5-4 to TRBJ2-2; D possibly corresponds to TRBD2 (8 bases). Germline V CDR1 and CDR2: SGHNT, YYREEE (reference sequence). This CDR3 contains 17 residues. The V end was cut by 0 bases, the J end by 4 bases, with 16 bases between. The CDR3 loop is CASSLVGGAGGTGELFF. In DNA form, the CDR3 reads TGTGCCAGCAGCTTGGTCGGGGGGGCAGGGGGCACCGGGGAGCTGTTTTTT.

The genes are TRBV28 and TRBJ1-2; possibly TRBD1 for D (6 bases). Germline loops: CDR1 MDHEN, CDR2 SYDVKM. The ends were cut back, 2 bases at V and 4 bases at J, with 8 bases in the middle. This CDR3 contains 13 residues. This CDR3 is CASSLRGTYGYTF. CDR3 sequence (DNA): TGTGCCAGCAGTTTAAGGGGGACCTATGGCTACACCTTC.

V gene TRBV4-2 combines with J gene TRBJ2-5; weak D call: TRBD2 (6 bases). The CDR3 consists of 15 residues. V shed 2 bases and J shed 5 bases, with 15 bases lying between them. In germline, CDR1 is LGHNA, CDR2 YNFKEQ. The CDR3 nucleotides read TGTGCCAGCAGCCAAATGGCGCGGGACGTGGAGACCCAGTACTTC. It codes for CASSQMARDVETQYF.

V and J are TRBV30 and TRBJ1-3, with a weak D call TRBD1 (6 bases). The V and J ends lost 7 bases and 4 bases respectively, with 11 bases between them. CDR1 and CDR2 (germline): GTSNPN, SVGIG (reference sequence). The CDR3 spans 12 residues. CDR3 sequence: CALAGAGNTIYF. In DNA, the CDR3 is TGTGCCTTAGCAGGGGCCGGAAACACCATATATTTT.

The chain employs TRBV28 and TRBJ1-4, with 9 nucleotides matching TRBD1. Germline trimming cut 6 bases from V and 7 bases from J; bases unmatched to any gene: 6. The V gene's germline CDR1 is MDHEN and CDR2 SYDVKM. The CDR3 is 14 residues long. CDR3 sequence reads: CASRSTGGGEKLFF. The CDR3 coding sequence is TGTGCCAGCAGATCTACAGGGGGCGGTGAAAAACTGTTTTTT.

This chain links TRBV13 with TRBJ1-5; 8 bases map to TRBD1. V gave up 4 bases and J gave up 7 bases; unmatched junction bases: 3. Germline loops: CDR1 PRHDT, CDR2 FYEKMQ (reference sequence). The CDR3 is made up of 13 amino acids. The CDR3 protein is CASSSGQGQPQHF. The CDR3 DNA is TGTGCCAGCAGCTCAGGACAGGGCCAGCCCCAGCATTTT.

This clone counts as medium-sized. This chain connects TRBV7-3 to TRBJ2-6; D is tentatively TRBD1 or TRBD2 (6 bases each). CDR3 size: 15 residues. Deletions cut 6 bases from V and 3 bases from J, with 12 bases between. The germline V gene has CDR1 SGHTA and CDR2 FQGTGA. The CDR3 protein is CASSSGAGGANVLTF. In DNA, the CDR3 is TGTGCCAGCAGTTCGGGGGCTGGTGGGGCCAACGTCCTGACTTTC.

This clone was seen once. The rearrangement links TRBV6-5 to TRBJ1-6; no firm D call. Germline V lookup: CDR1 MNHEY, CDR2 SVGAGI. The V end lost 0 bases, the J end lost 0 bases, and 3 bases lay between the germline ends. This CDR3 comprises 15 residues. Written as DNA, the CDR3 is TGTGCCAGCAGTTACTCCAGCTCCTATAATTCACCCCTCCACTTT. This gives the protein CASSYSSSYNSPLHF.

The DNA of the CDR3 is TGCGCCAGCAGCTTGGATCCGTCTGGAAACACCATATATTTT. Protein sequence: CASSLDPSGNTIYF. This chain uses TRBV5-1 with TRBJ1-3; D unclear. The germline CDR1 and CDR2 sequences are SGHRS and YFSETQ. V gave up 0 bases and J gave up 1 base, with 5 bases separating them. The CDR3 contains 14 residues.

This rearrangement joins TRBV6-2 or TRBV6-3 to TRBJ1-2; D may be TRBD1 (6 bases). Per the germline V gene, CDR1 is MNHEY and CDR2 is SVGEGT. The CDR3 has 16 residues. V was cut by 5 bases and J by 0 bases, with 16 bases left in between. The CDR3 spells CASSATIGQPNYGYTF. DNA of the CDR3: TGTGCCAGCAGTGCGACCATTGGACAGCCTAACTATGGCTACACCTTC.

V is TRBV2 and J is TRBJ2-3; the D is unclear. The germline V and J ends were trimmed by 2 bases and 4 bases, with 7 bases remaining between them. The CDR3 has 13 residues. The germline gives CDR1 SNHLY, CDR2 FYNNEI. CDR3 in DNA: TGTGCCAGCAGTGAAATTAGGGCAGATACGCAGTATTTT. As protein: CASSEIRADTQYF.

The table lists this clone with a count of one. The rearrangement uses TRBV7-8 and TRBJ1-2, with a tentative D call TRBD1 (5 bases). The CDR3 is 13 amino acids. Germline CDR1 is SGHVS and CDR2 is FQNEAQ. Trimming removed 5 bases at V and 7 bases at J, with 14 bases between. CDR3 sequence reads: CASSLVGGRGYTF. The CDR3 DNA reads TGTGCCAGCAGCCTAGTGGGGGGACGTGGCTACACCTTC.

The chain has TRBV29-1 and TRBJ2-5, with D possibly TRBD2 on 5 matching bases. The germline CDR1 and CDR2 sequences are SQVTM and ANQGSEA. The V end was cut by 4 bases, the J end by 1 base, with 10 bases between. CDR3 length: 13 residues. CDR3 nucleotides: TGCAGCGTTGGTCGGGGAACCCAAGAGACCCAGTACTTC. Encoded protein: CSVGRGTQETQYF.

The chain joins TRBV28 to TRBJ1-5; D call uncertain. Deletions cut 2 bases from V and 1 base from J, with 9 bases between. The CDR3 loop spans 15 amino acids. The germline CDR1 and CDR2 sequences are MDHEN and SYDVKM. The DNA for the CDR3 is TGTGCCAGCAGTTTAGAGGGCAGCAGCAATCAGCCCCAGCATTTT. Its translation is CASSLEGSSNQPQHF. The full variable domain, with the rest looked up from reference TRBV28 and TRBJ1-5, is DVKVTQSSRYLVKRTGEKVFLECVQDMDHENMFWYRQDPGLGLRLIYFSYDVKMKEKGDIPEGYSVSREKKERFSLILESASTNQTSMYLCASSLEGSSNQPQHFGDGTRLSIL.

The chain employs TRBV7-2 and TRBJ1-1, with D perhaps matching TRBD1 (6 bases). V was pared by 2 bases and J by 3 bases, with 7 bases between. Germline V gene sequence: CDR1 SGHTA, CDR2 FQGNSA. This CDR3 is 13 amino acids long. CDR3 loop: CASSLTGYTEAFF. In DNA form, the CDR3 reads TGTGCCAGCAGCTTAACAGGGTACACTGAAGCTTTCTTT.

CDR3 bases: TGTGCCAGCCAGGGGACCTATAATTCACCCCTCCACTTT. It specifies CASQGTYNSPLHF. The V gene is TRBV6-5, the J gene TRBJ1-6; TRBD1 is a possible D gene (6 bases). Germline CDR1 MNHEY, CDR2 SVGAGI. Trimming removed 8 bases at V and 2 bases at J, with 7 bases between. The CDR3 consists of 13 residues.

V is TRBV28 and J is TRBJ2-1, with D possibly TRBD1 on 6 matching bases. CDR3 size: 12 residues. V lost 10 bases and J 8 bases, leaving 15 bases between the germline ends. Germline-derived CDR1 and CDR2 are MDHEN and SYDVKM. This CDR3 is CAITGLWHEQFF. CDR3 nucleotides: TGTGCCATCACAGGGTTATGGCATGAGCAGTTCTTC.

The CDR3 reads CASSLYGENIQYF. CDR3 nucleotides: TGTGCCAGCAGCTTATACGGGGAAAACATTCAGTACTTC. The chain employs TRBV7-2 and TRBJ2-4; D is possibly TRBD2 (5 bases). The CDR3 extends over 13 amino acids. CDR1 is SGHTA, CDR2 FQGNSA, per germline. V dropped 2 bases and J dropped 5 bases, with 7 bases sitting between them.